The rows below give T cell receptor beta chains drawn from one sample of a study of vaccination effects on CD4 cells after COVID-19. No cognate antigen is known for these TCRs. TCRdb keeps only in-frame clones here, not all; method: immunoSEQ multiplex PCR. This sample has 30,000 to 35,000 clones, with about 67% found just once. Material: CD4+ T cells from PBMCs cultured without peptide, obtained after COVID-19 vaccination. The receptors here all came from a human donor who received a COVID-19 vaccine. The CDR3 runs from the conserved cysteine through the conserved F or W. The order of the fields is V gene, D gene, J gene, clone size, CDR3 protein, CDR3 DNA. A D gene is named only where the DNA matches it firmly. Clone size is shown for a subset of rows, as once, few, many or a class of expanded clone.

v_gene: TRBV10-3; d_gene: .; j_gene: TRBJ1-1; abundance: .; CDR3aa: CAARHSVNTEAFF; CDR3nt: TGTGCCGCCCGGCACTCGGTGAACACTGAAGCTTTCTTT
v_gene: TRBV28; d_gene: .; j_gene: TRBJ1-2; abundance: .; CDR3aa: CASSLAPISTVYGYTF; CDR3nt: TGTGCCAGCAGTTTGGCGCCTATTTCGACGGTCTATGGCTACACCTTC
v_gene: TRBV5-1; d_gene: TRBD1; j_gene: TRBJ2-7; abundance: few; CDR3aa: CASSPGGAYGEQYF; CDR3nt: TGCGCCAGCAGCCCAGGGGGTGCATACGGTGAGCAGTACTTC
v_gene: TRBV5-1; d_gene: TRBD2; j_gene: TRBJ2-3; abundance: once; CDR3aa: CASSSLTSGGVLDTQYF; CDR3nt: TGCGCCAGCAGCTCCTTGACTAGCGGGGGTGTGTTAGATACGCAGTATTTT
v_gene: TRBV5-5; d_gene: TRBD2; j_gene: TRBJ2-3; abundance: .; CDR3aa: CASSRTSGRTDTQYF; CDR3nt: TGTGCCAGCAGCCGGACTAGCGGACGCACAGATACGCAGTATTTT
v_gene: TRBV2; d_gene: .; j_gene: TRBJ2-7; abundance: few; CDR3aa: CASSLSTRAEQYF; CDR3nt: TGTGCCAGCTCACTATCCACCCGGGCCGAGCAGTACTTC
v_gene: TRBV12-3/TRBV12-4; d_gene: .; j_gene: TRBJ1-6; abundance: .; CDR3aa: CASSLGPPSPLHF; CDR3nt: TGTGCCAGCAGTTTAGGACCTCCTTCACCCCTCCACTTT
v_gene: TRBV4-3; d_gene: .; j_gene: TRBJ1-1; abundance: .; CDR3aa: CASSQEWAVVNTEAFF; CDR3nt: TGCGCCAGCAGCCAAGAGTGGGCAGTCGTGAACACTGAAGCTTTCTTT
v_gene: TRBV2; d_gene: .; j_gene: TRBJ1-2; abundance: few; CDR3aa: CASSEGPGRSGYGYTF; CDR3nt: TGTGCCAGCAGTGAAGGCCCGGGCCGTTCTGGCTATGGCTACACCTTC
v_gene: TRBV7-6; d_gene: .; j_gene: TRBJ2-6; abundance: .; CDR3aa: CASSLAGGTVPGANVLTF; CDR3nt: TGTGCCAGCAGCTTAGCGGGGGGGACAGTCCCCGGGGCCAACGTCCTGACTTTC
v_gene: TRBV28; d_gene: .; j_gene: TRBJ2-1; abundance: .; CDR3aa: CASSPLRERNEQFF; CDR3nt: TGTGCCAGCAGTCCTTTACGGGAGAGGAATGAGCAGTTCTTC
v_gene: TRBV28; d_gene: TRBD2; j_gene: TRBJ2-3; abundance: .; CDR3aa: CASSRGGSKLNTQYF; CDR3nt: TGTGCCAGCAGTCGGGGCGGGAGTAAATTGAATACGCAGTATTTT
v_gene: TRBV28; d_gene: TRBD1; j_gene: TRBJ2-7; abundance: .; CDR3aa: CASSLPPTGGARYEQYF; CDR3nt: TGTGCCAGCAGTTTACCCCCCACAGGGGGCGCAAGATACGAGCAGTACTTC
v_gene: TRBV7-8; d_gene: .; j_gene: TRBJ2-2; abundance: few; CDR3aa: CASIIDPWGGELFF; CDR3nt: TGTGCCAGCATCATCGATCCCTGGGGCGGGGAGCTGTTTTTT
v_gene: TRBV23-1; d_gene: TRBD1; j_gene: TRBJ2-3; abundance: .; CDR3aa: CASNPIWRQGDTQYF; CDR3nt: TGCGCCAGCAATCCCATTTGGAGACAGGGCGATACGCAGTATTTT
v_gene: TRBV25-1; d_gene: .; j_gene: TRBJ2-2; abundance: .; CDR3aa: CASSAPTGRKETTGELFF; CDR3nt: TGTGCCAGCAGTGCCCCGACAGGGAGGAAAGAGACCACCGGGGAGCTGTTTTTT
v_gene: TRBV6-4; d_gene: TRBD1; j_gene: TRBJ1-1; abundance: .; CDR3aa: CATRGPPAGGSTEAFF; CDR3nt: TGTGCCACCAGGGGGCCCCCCGCAGGGGGTTCCACTGAAGCTTTCTTT
v_gene: TRBV6-2/TRBV6-3; d_gene: .; j_gene: TRBJ1-2; abundance: .; CDR3aa: CASSYPTGTGYGYTF; CDR3nt: TGTGCCAGCAGTTATCCTACCGGTACCGGCTATGGCTACACCTTC
v_gene: TRBV7-2; d_gene: .; j_gene: TRBJ2-7; abundance: .; CDR3aa: CASSLHRAYEQYF; CDR3nt: TGTGCCAGCAGCTTACACAGGGCCTACGAGCAGTACTTC
v_gene: TRBV24-1; d_gene: .; j_gene: TRBJ2-7; abundance: .; CDR3aa: CATSDLSGTYEQYF; CDR3nt: TGTGCCACCAGTGATTTGTCAGGAACCTACGAGCAGTACTTC
v_gene: TRBV11-3; d_gene: .; j_gene: TRBJ2-7; abundance: .; CDR3aa: CASSLGPDYEQYF; CDR3nt: TGTGCCAGCAGCTTAGGGCCGGACTACGAGCAGTACTTC
v_gene: TRBV30; d_gene: .; j_gene: TRBJ1-4; abundance: .; CDR3aa: CAWSVWGRGPNEKLFF; CDR3nt: TGTGCCTGGAGTGTTTGGGGTCGGGGGCCGAATGAAAAACTGTTTTTT
v_gene: TRBV7-8; d_gene: .; j_gene: TRBJ1-2; abundance: .; CDR3aa: CASSSAGTNYGYTF; CDR3nt: TGTGCCAGCAGCTCTGCAGGAACTAACTATGGCTACACCTTC
v_gene: TRBV7-9; d_gene: TRBD1; j_gene: TRBJ1-1; abundance: .; CDR3aa: CASSPRQGVTNTEAFF; CDR3nt: TGTGCCAGCAGCCCCCGACAGGGTGTAACGAACACTGAAGCTTTCTTT
v_gene: TRBV6-5; d_gene: TRBD2; j_gene: TRBJ2-7; abundance: few; CDR3aa: CASSYSLAELYEQYF; CDR3nt: TGTGCCAGCAGTTACTCGCTAGCGGAGCTCTACGAGCAGTACTTC
v_gene: TRBV5-1; d_gene: .; j_gene: TRBJ2-2; abundance: few; CDR3aa: CASSLERGAGELFF; CDR3nt: TGCGCCAGCAGCTTGGAACGGGGCGCCGGGGAGCTGTTTTTT
v_gene: TRBV19; d_gene: .; j_gene: TRBJ2-3; abundance: .; CDR3aa: CASSIPGATDTQYF; CDR3nt: TGTGCCAGTAGTATTCCGGGAGCCACAGATACGCAGTATTTT
v_gene: TRBV4-3; d_gene: TRBD1; j_gene: TRBJ2-1; abundance: .; CDR3aa: CASSPGTGRVNEQFF; CDR3nt: TGCGCCAGCAGCCCGGGGACAGGGCGGGTGAATGAGCAGTTCTTC
v_gene: TRBV5-4; d_gene: .; j_gene: TRBJ1-4; abundance: .; CDR3aa: CASSLGPGGEEKLFF; CDR3nt: TGTGCCAGCAGCTTGGGGCCAGGTGGGGAGGAAAAACTGTTTTTT
v_gene: TRBV7-3; d_gene: .; j_gene: TRBJ1-1; abundance: medium-sized; CDR3aa: CASSPGWNTEAFF; CDR3nt: TGTGCCAGCAGCCCCGGTTGGAACACTGAAGCTTTCTTT
v_gene: TRBV3-1/TRBV3-2; d_gene: .; j_gene: TRBJ2-5; abundance: .; CDR3aa: CASSPTRTVQETQYF; CDR3nt: TGTGCCAGCAGCCCAACCCGGACAGTACAAGAGACCCAGTACTTC
v_gene: TRBV4-2; d_gene: .; j_gene: TRBJ1-5; abundance: .; CDR3aa: CASSQVGRGNSNQPQHF; CDR3nt: TGTGCCAGCAGCCAAGTCGGCAGGGGCAATAGCAATCAGCCCCAGCATTTT
v_gene: TRBV7-9; d_gene: TRBD2; j_gene: TRBJ2-5; abundance: .; CDR3aa: CASRAGEGETQYF; CDR3nt: TGTGCCAGCCGAGCGGGAGAGGGAGAGACCCAGTACTTC
v_gene: TRBV10-3; d_gene: .; j_gene: TRBJ1-3; abundance: .; CDR3aa: CAISPSRDRSLGNTIYF; CDR3nt: TGTGCCATCAGTCCGTCCCGGGACCGAAGCCTTGGAAACACCATATATTTT
v_gene: TRBV4-1; d_gene: .; j_gene: TRBJ1-2; abundance: .; CDR3aa: CASSQVVPTANYGYTF; CDR3nt: TGCGCCAGCAGCCAAGTGGTTCCCACGGCTAACTATGGCTACACCTTC
v_gene: TRBV19; d_gene: .; j_gene: TRBJ1-2; abundance: once; CDR3aa: CASSGQIYGYTF; CDR3nt: TGTGCCAGTTCGGGTCAGATCTATGGCTACACCTTC
v_gene: TRBV7-7; d_gene: .; j_gene: TRBJ2-5; abundance: .; CDR3aa: CASSLGAGQETQYF; CDR3nt: TGTGCTAGCAGCTTAGGCGCAGGGCAAGAGACCCAGTACTTC
v_gene: TRBV11-3; d_gene: .; j_gene: TRBJ2-1; abundance: few; CDR3aa: CASRGTEEQFF; CDR3nt: TGTGCCAGCAGGGGTACAGAAGAGCAGTTCTTC
v_gene: TRBV5-4; d_gene: .; j_gene: TRBJ2-5; abundance: .; CDR3aa: CASSHEVGTQYF; CDR3nt: TGTGCCAGCAGCCACGAGGTGGGGACCCAGTACTTC
v_gene: TRBV2; d_gene: .; j_gene: TRBJ2-2; abundance: .; CDR3aa: CASSERASDTGELFF; CDR3nt: TGTGCCAGCAGTGAGAGAGCGTCCGACACCGGGGAGCTGTTTTTT
v_gene: TRBV10-3; d_gene: .; j_gene: TRBJ2-7; abundance: once; CDR3aa: CVVGRSNEQYF; CDR3nt: TGTGTGGTGGGCAGGAGTAACGAGCAGTACTTC
v_gene: TRBV9; d_gene: TRBD2; j_gene: TRBJ2-7; abundance: once; CDR3aa: CASSPLRGDSPLSYEQYF; CDR3nt: TGTGCCAGCAGCCCTTTGCGGGGGGATTCCCCACTCTCCTACGAGCAGTACTTC
v_gene: TRBV18; d_gene: .; j_gene: TRBJ2-3; abundance: .; CDR3aa: CASSPEGKDWRAAQSASTDTQYF; CDR3nt: TGTGCCAGCTCACCAGAGGGCAAAGATTGGCGAGCAGCTCAGTCAGCTAGCACAGATACGCAGTATTTT
v_gene: TRBV27; d_gene: .; j_gene: TRBJ2-5; abundance: .; CDR3aa: CASSTQTGKETQYF; CDR3nt: TGTGCCAGCAGCACACAAACAGGGAAGGAGACCCAGTACTTC
v_gene: TRBV7-2; d_gene: .; j_gene: TRBJ2-7; abundance: once; CDR3aa: CASSEYRGIYEQYF; CDR3nt: TGTGCCAGCAGCGAATATCGGGGGATATACGAGCAGTACTTC
v_gene: TRBV7-9; d_gene: .; j_gene: TRBJ2-1; abundance: .; CDR3aa: CASSDKPASYNEQFF; CDR3nt: TGTGCCAGCAGCGACAAGCCGGCCTCCTACAATGAGCAGTTCTTC
v_gene: TRBV4-1; d_gene: .; j_gene: TRBJ1-3; abundance: few; CDR3aa: CASSQVETSGNTIYF; CDR3nt: TGCGCCAGCAGCCAAGTTGAAACCTCTGGAAACACCATATATTTT
v_gene: TRBV2; d_gene: .; j_gene: TRBJ1-1; abundance: .; CDR3aa: CASSEQGSMNTEAFF; CDR3nt: TGTGCCAGCAGTGAACAGGGAAGTATGAACACTGAAGCTTTCTTT
v_gene: TRBV5-1; d_gene: .; j_gene: TRBJ2-7; abundance: .; CDR3aa: CASSPGQTISYEQYF; CDR3nt: TGCGCCAGCAGCCCTGGACAGACCATTTCCTACGAGCAGTACTTC
v_gene: TRBV19; d_gene: TRBD2; j_gene: TRBJ2-4; abundance: once; CDR3aa: CASSIAPGGVADIQYF; CDR3nt: TGTGCCAGTAGTATAGCCCCGGGGGGAGTCGCAGACATTCAGTACTTC
v_gene: TRBV2; d_gene: .; j_gene: TRBJ1-1; abundance: .; CDR3aa: CASRRQAPGAFF; CDR3nt: TGTGCCAGCAGAAGACAGGCTCCGGGAGCTTTCTTT
v_gene: TRBV5-4; d_gene: .; j_gene: TRBJ2-7; abundance: few; CDR3aa: CASSSGGGFSSYEQYF; CDR3nt: TGTGCCAGCAGTTCAGGAGGGGGGTTTTCTAGCTACGAGCAGTACTTC
v_gene: TRBV6-6; d_gene: .; j_gene: TRBJ2-3; abundance: few; CDR3aa: CASSPPGTDTQYF; CDR3nt: TGTGCCAGCAGCCCTCCCGGTACGGATACGCAGTATTTT
v_gene: TRBV12-3/TRBV12-4; d_gene: .; j_gene: TRBJ2-7; abundance: .; CDR3aa: CASSLTASYEQYF; CDR3nt: TGTGCCAGCAGTTTGACGGCCTCCTACGAGCAGTACTTC
v_gene: TRBV2; d_gene: .; j_gene: TRBJ1-2; abundance: once; CDR3aa: CASSEVRLVSF; CDR3nt: TGTGCCAGCAGTGAGGTCCGGTTGGTGAGCTTC
v_gene: TRBV29-1; d_gene: .; j_gene: TRBJ1-5; abundance: .; CDR3aa: CSVQMPGGSNQPQHF; CDR3nt: TGCAGCGTTCAGATGCCCGGGGGGAGCAATCAGCCCCAGCATTTT
v_gene: TRBV2; d_gene: .; j_gene: TRBJ1-2; abundance: few; CDR3aa: CASSEVGSTYTF; CDR3nt: TGTGCCAGCAGTGAAGTCGGGTCGACCTACACCTTC